This TCR beta chain was observed in a study of siplizumab effects on memory and regulatory T cells. Findings and caveats of the study: The alloresponse seemed to draw substantially on naive T cells, which appeared more diverse than memory cells. No assignable naive or memory phenotype existed for roughly 75-97% of proliferating CD4+ or CD8+ clones.

Cocultured for about 6 days at 37°C were the mixed lymphocyte reaction cells. Stimulator PBMCs labelled with Violet Dye were mixed 1:1 with responder PBMCs labelled with CFSE. This CDR3 contains 14 residues. The V gene lost 6 bases and the J gene lost 0 bases, with 11 bases spanning the gap. Germline V gene lookup returns CDR1 SGHVS and CDR2 FQNEAQ. This clone has more than one count but fewer than ten. Its specificity is unknown. Repertoires were generated with immunoSEQ multiplex PCR, while TCRdb's copy carries only in-frame clones and drops some. Among roughly 2,900 clones listed, roughly 49% were seen once.

This receptor was taken from a human donor in good health; the cells came from an allogeneic mixed lymphocyte reaction. This chain connects TRBV7-8 to TRBJ2-5; no reliable D call. The sample comprised CFSE-low (dividing) CD4+ T cells sorted from an allogeneic mixed lymphocyte reaction. CDR3 region: CASRRLPHQETQYF. DNA for the CDR3: TGTGCCAGCAGACGGCTACCGCACCAAGAGACCCAGTACTTC.